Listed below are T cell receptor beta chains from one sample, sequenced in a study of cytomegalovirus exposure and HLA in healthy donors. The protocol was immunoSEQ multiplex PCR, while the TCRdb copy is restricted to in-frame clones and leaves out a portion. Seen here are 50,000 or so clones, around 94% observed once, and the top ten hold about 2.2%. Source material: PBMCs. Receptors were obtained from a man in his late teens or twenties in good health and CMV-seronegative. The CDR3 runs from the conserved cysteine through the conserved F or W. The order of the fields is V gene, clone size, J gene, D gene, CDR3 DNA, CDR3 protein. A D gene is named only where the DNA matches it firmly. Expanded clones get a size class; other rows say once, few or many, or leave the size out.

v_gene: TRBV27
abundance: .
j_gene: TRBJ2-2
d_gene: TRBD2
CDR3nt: TGTGCCAGCAGTTTATCTAGCGGGGGCACCGGGGAGCTGTTTTTT
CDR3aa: CASSLSSGGTGELFF

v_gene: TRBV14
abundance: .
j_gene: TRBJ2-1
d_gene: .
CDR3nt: TGTGCCAGCAGCCAAGAGAGCGGACCAATATACAATGAGCAGTTCTTC
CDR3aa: CASSQESGPIYNEQFF

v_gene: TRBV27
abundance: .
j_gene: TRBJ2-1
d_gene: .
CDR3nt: TGTGCCAGCACCCCTGGGGCCCTCAAGGCGTCCTGGGTTGACAATGAGCAGTTCTTC
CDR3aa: CASTPGALKASWVDNEQFF

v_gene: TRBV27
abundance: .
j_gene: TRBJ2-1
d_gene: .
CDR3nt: TGTGCCATAGGGAGACATATCAATGAGCAGTTCTTC
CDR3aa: CAIGRHINEQFF

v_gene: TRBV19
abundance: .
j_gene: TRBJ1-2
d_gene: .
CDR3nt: TGTGCCAGTAGTCACCCAGCTAACTATGGCTACACCTTC
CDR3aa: CASSHPANYGYTF

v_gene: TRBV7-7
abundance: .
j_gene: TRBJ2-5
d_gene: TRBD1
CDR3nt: TGTGCCAGCAGCCGAGGGCTCGGACAGGGGGAGACCCAGTACTTC
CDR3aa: CASSRGLGQGETQYF

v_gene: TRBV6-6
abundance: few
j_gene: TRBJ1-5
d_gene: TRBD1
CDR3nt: TGTGCCAGCAAAAAGGGACAGCGTGATCAGCCCCAGCATTTT
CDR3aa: CASKKGQRDQPQHF

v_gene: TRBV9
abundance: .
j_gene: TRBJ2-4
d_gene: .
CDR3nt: TGTGCCAGCAGCCCCGGAGAGGTAGCCAAAAACATTCAGTACTTC
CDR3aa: CASSPGEVAKNIQYF

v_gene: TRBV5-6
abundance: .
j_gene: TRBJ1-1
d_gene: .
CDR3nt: TGTGCCAGCAGCCCTTCGGGGGGGGGCACTGAAGCTTTCTTT
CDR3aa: CASSPSGGGTEAFF

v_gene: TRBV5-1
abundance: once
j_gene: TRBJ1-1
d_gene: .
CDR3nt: TGCGCCAGCAGCTTGGTCGGGGGACTGAACACTGAAGCTTTCTTT
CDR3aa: CASSLVGGLNTEAFF

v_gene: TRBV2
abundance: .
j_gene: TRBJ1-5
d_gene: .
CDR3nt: TGTGCCAGCAGTGAAGGTGGGTCAGGCCCGCGTCAGCCCCAGCATTTT
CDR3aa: CASSEGGSGPRQPQHF

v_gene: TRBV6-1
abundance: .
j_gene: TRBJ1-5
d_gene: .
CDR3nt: TGTGCCAGCAGTGAAACAGGGCAGGGAGGGCAGCCCCAGCATTTT
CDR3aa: CASSETGQGGQPQHF

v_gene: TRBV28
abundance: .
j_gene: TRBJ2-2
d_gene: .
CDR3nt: TGTGCCAGCAGTTTAGGTGACAGGTCCACCGGGGAGCTGTTTTTT
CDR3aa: CASSLGDRSTGELFF

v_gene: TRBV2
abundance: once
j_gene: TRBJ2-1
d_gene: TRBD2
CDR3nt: TGTGCCAGCAGTGAAGAGACTAGCCGCACCTACAATGAGCAGTTCTTC
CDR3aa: CASSEETSRTYNEQFF

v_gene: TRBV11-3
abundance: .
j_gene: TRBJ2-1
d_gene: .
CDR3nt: TGTGCCAGCAGCTCCCCCCCTCCCGGGACACAATCCTACAATGAGCAGTTCTTC
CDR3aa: CASSSPPPGTQSYNEQFF

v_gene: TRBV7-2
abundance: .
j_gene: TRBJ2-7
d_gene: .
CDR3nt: TGTGCCAGCAGCTTAGTTACATCTCTCTACGAGCAGTACTTC
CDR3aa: CASSLVTSLYEQYF